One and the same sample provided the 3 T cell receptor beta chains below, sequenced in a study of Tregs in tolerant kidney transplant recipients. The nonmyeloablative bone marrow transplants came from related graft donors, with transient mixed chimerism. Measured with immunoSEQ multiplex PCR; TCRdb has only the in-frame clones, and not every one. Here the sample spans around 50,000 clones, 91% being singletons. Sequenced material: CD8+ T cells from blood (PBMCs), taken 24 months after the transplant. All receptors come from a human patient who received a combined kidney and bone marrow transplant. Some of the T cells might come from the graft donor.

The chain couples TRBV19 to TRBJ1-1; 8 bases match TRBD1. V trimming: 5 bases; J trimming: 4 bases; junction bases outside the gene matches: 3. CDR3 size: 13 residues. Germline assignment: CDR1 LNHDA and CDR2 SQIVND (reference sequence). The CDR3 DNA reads TGTGCCAGTAGTGCAGGGACAGGCACTGAAGCTTTCTTT. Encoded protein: CASSAGTGTEAFF.

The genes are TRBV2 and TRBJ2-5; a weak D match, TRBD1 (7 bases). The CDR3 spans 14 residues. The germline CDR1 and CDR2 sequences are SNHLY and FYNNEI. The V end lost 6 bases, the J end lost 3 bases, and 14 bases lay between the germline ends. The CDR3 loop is CASRRQGGKETQYF. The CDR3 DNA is TGTGCCAGCAGGCGACAGGGAGGAAAAGAGACCCAGTACTTC. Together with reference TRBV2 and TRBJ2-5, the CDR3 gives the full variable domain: EPEVTQTPSHQVTQMGQEVILRCVPISNHLYFYWYRQILGQKVEFLVSFYNNEISEKSEIFDDQFSVERPDGSNFTLKIRSTKLEDSAMYFCASRRQGGKETQYFGPGTRLLVL.

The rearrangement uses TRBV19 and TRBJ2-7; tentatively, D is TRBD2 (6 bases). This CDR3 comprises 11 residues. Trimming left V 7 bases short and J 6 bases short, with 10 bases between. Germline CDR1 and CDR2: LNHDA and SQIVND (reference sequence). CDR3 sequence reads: CASTQGGEQYF. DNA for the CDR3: TGTGCCAGTACCCAGGGAGGCGAGCAGTACTTC. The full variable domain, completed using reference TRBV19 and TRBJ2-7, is DGGITQSPKYLFRKEGQNVTLSCEQNLNHDAMYWYRQDPGQGLRLIYYSQIVNDFQKGDIAEGYSVSREKKESFPLTVTSAQKNPTAFYLCASTQGGEQYFGPGTRLTVT.